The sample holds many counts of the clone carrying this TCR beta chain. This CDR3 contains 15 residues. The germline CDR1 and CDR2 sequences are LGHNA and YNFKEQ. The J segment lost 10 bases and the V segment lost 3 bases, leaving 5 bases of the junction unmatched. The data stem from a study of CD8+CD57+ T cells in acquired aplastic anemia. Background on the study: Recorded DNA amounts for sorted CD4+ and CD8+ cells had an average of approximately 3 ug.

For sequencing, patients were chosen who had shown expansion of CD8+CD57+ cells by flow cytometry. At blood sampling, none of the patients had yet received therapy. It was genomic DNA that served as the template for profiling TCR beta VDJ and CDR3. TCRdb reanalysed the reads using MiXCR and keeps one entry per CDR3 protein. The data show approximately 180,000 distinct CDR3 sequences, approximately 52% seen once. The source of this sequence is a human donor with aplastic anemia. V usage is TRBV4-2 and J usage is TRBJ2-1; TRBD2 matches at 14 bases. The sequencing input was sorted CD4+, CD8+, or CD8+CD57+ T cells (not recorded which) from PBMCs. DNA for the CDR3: TGTGCCAGCAGCCATGGACTAGCGGGGGGTGCCGAGCAGTTCTTC. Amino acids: CASSHGLAGGAEQFF.